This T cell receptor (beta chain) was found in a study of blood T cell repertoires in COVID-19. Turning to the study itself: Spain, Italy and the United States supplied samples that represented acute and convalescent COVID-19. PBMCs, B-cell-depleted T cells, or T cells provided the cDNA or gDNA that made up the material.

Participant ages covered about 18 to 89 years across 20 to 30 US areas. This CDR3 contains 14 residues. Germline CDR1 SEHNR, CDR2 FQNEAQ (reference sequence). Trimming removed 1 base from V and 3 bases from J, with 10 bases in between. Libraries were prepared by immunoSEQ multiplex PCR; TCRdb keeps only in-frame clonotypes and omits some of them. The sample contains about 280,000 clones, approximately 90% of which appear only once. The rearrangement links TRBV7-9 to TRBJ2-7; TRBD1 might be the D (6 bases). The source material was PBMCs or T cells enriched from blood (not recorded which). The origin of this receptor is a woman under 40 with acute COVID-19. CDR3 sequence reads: CASSLEDSLYEQYF. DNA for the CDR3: TGTGCCAGCAGCTTAGAGGACAGCCTCTACGAGCAGTACTTC.